The next 4 T cell receptor beta chains were all read from a single sample in a study of blood T cell repertoires in COVID-19. Data came from immunoSEQ multiplex PCR; TCRdb stores just in-frame clones and leaves some out. The data contain about 100,000 clones, approximately 86% of them singletons. The sample was peripheral blood. These receptors all stem from an older woman with acute or convalescent COVID-19.

The J gene is TRBJ1-2, the V gene TRBV2; D remains ambiguous. Germline V gene sequence: CDR1 SNHLY, CDR2 FYNNEI. The V gene lost 1 base and the J gene lost 7 bases, with 10 bases spanning the gap. The CDR3 extends over 13 amino acids. The CDR3 coding sequence is TGTGCCAGCAGTGAAGGAGGGCTGGGTGGCTACACCTTC. Translation gives CASSEGGLGGYTF.

The V call is TRBV19, the J call TRBJ1-6; D is perhaps TRBD1 (6 bases). V was clipped by 1 base and J by 11 bases, with 12 bases between them. Germline V CDR1 and CDR2: LNHDA, SQIVND (reference sequence). CDR3 length equals 14 residues. The CDR3 coding sequence is TGTGCCAGTAGTATAGCTCAGGGGACGACACCCCTCCACTTT. The encoded protein is CASSIAQGTTPLHF.

This clone was observed a handful of times. The rearrangement uses TRBV3-1 (or the pseudogene TRBV3-2) and TRBJ1-5; 10 bases match TRBD1. Germline CDR1 reads LGHDT; CDR2 reads YNNKEL (reference sequence). Trimming removed 4 bases from V and 3 bases from J; junction bases left unmatched: 6. The CDR3 covers 16 residues. The CDR3 here is CASSPGTGAFNQPQHF. In DNA, the CDR3 is TGTGCCAGCAGCCCCGGGACAGGGGCCTTCAATCAGCCCCAGCATTTT.

The chain employs TRBV18 and TRBJ2-1, with 8 bases that match TRBD2. V was pared by 1 base and J by 8 bases, with 16 bases of the junction left unmatched. Germline V gene data show CDR1 as KGHSH and CDR2 as LQKENI. The CDR3 loop spans 18 amino acids. The CDR3 region is CASSPRVLLGGRRYEQFF. CDR3 sequence (DNA): TGTGCCAGCTCACCACGGGTTCTTCTTGGCGGGAGGAGGTATGAGCAGTTCTTC.